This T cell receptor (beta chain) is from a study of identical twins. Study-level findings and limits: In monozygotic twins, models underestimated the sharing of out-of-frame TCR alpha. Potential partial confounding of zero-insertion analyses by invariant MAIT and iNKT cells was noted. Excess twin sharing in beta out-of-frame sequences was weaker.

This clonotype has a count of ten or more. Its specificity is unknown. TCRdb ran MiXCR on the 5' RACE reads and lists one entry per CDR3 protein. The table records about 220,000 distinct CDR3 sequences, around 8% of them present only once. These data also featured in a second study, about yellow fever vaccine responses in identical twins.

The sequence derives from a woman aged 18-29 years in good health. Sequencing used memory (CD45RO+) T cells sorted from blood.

CDR3 sequence (DNA): TGTGCCAGCAGTTTTGGGGGATACAATGAGCAGTTCTTC. It codes for CASSFGGYNEQFF. The gene calls are TRBV27 and TRBJ2-1; the D call may be TRBD1 or TRBD2 (5 bases each). The CDR3 runs to 13 residues. CDR1 MNHEY and CDR2 SMNVEV come from the germline V gene (reference sequence). V was shortened by 3 bases and J by 4 bases, with 7 bases between the two germline ends.